Shown below are 14 T cell receptor beta chains from a single sample sequenced in a study of CD8 T cells in Susac syndrome. Random hexamers were used to reverse transcribe the RNA input (roughly 0.5 to 1 ug). A single record per CDR3 protein comes from TCRdb applying MiXCR to the immunoSEQ multiplex PCR reads. The data hold approximately 160,000 distinct CDR3 sequences, with approximately 95% observed a single time. The sequenced sample was CD4+ T cells from PBMCs. These receptors were taken from a human donor with Susac syndrome.

The gene calls are TRBV9 and TRBJ2-5; 7 nucleotides agree with TRBD1. CDR3 length equals 13 residues. Looked up from germline, CDR1 is SGDLS and CDR2 is YYNGEE. J lost 2 bases, V lost 2 bases, and 0 bases had no gene match. The DNA for the CDR3 is TGTGCCAGCAGCGTGGGACAGCAAGAGACCCAGTACTTC. Protein product: CASSVGQQETQYF.

The chain uses TRBV2 and TRBJ2-5, with 8 positions matching TRBD2. The CDR3 extends over 12 amino acids. CDR1 SNHLY and CDR2 FYNNEI come from the germline V gene. The V gene end was trimmed by 8 bases and the J gene end by 5 bases; junction bases not matched to a gene: 4. Written as DNA, the CDR3 is TGTGCCAGCGGGGCTAGCGGGGAGACCCAGTACTTC. Its protein is CASGASGETQYF.

The V and J genes are TRBV30 and TRBJ2-1; D unclear. This CDR3 has 11 amino acids. Trimming took 6 bases from V and 13 from J, leaving 16 bases between them. Germline V gene sequence: CDR1 GTSNPN, CDR2 SVGIG (reference sequence). The CDR3 protein is CACRTDRFQFF. CDR3 in DNA: TGTGCCTGTCGGACGGACCGTTTCCAGTTCTTC.

This clonotype was seen only once. The chain combines TRBV19 with TRBJ1-5; no definite D call. Trimming left V 2 bases short and J 7 bases short, with 12 bases between. Germline V gene sequence: CDR1 LNHDA, CDR2 SQIVND (reference sequence). This CDR3 region has 14 residues. CDR3 loop: CASSISREVQPQHF. CDR3 nucleotide sequence: TGTGCCAGTAGTATATCTCGGGAGGTCCAGCCCCAGCATTTT. The full variable domain, with the rest looked up from reference TRBV19 and TRBJ1-5, is DGGITQSPKYLFRKEGQNVTLSCEQNLNHDAMYWYRQDPGQGLRLIYYSQIVNDFQKGDIAEGYSVSREKKESFPLTVTSAQKNPTAFYLCASSISREVQPQHFGDGTRLSIL.

The chain carries TRBV30 and TRBJ2-3, with a tentative D call TRBD1 (5 bases). Trimming removed 8 bases from V and 4 bases from J, with 16 bases in between. The germline V gene has CDR1 GTSNPN and CDR2 SVGIG (reference sequence). This CDR3 region has 13 residues. The CDR3 is CALGAGWADTQYF. CDR3 in DNA: TGTGCCCTAGGGGCAGGGTGGGCAGATACGCAGTATTTT.

The V call is TRBV20-1, the J call TRBJ1-5; D gene uncertain. Germline-derived CDR1 and CDR2 are DFQATT and SNEGSKA (reference sequence). The CDR3 length is 16 residues. Trimming cost V 3 bases and J 2 bases, with 17 bases left between them. In DNA, the CDR3 is TGCAGTGCTAGGCAAATCCCGGAATGGGGCAATCAGCCCCAGCATTTT. Its translation is CSARQIPEWGNQPQHF.

The chain is built from TRBV25-1 and TRBJ1-6; 7 bases agree with TRBD1. V was clipped by 4 bases and J by 6 bases; unmatched bases: 6. From germline, CDR1 is MGHDK and CDR2 SYGVNS. The CDR3 has 15 residues. CDR3 in amino acids: CASSGGQLLNSPLHF. The CDR3 DNA is TGTGCCAGCAGTGGGGGACAGCTACTTAATTCACCCCTCCACTTT.

The J gene is TRBJ2-2, the V gene TRBV11-2, with TRBD1 matching 7 bases. Trimming removed 2 bases from V and 5 bases from J; junction bases left unmatched: 5. The CDR3 totals 15 residues. Germline CDR1 SGHAT, CDR2 FQNNGV. Here the CDR3 DNA reads TGTGCCAGCAGCTTATTGGACAGGTCAACCGGGGAGCTGTTTTTT. Its protein is CASSLLDRSTGELFF.

This chain connects TRBV30 to TRBJ1-1; D ambiguous. Germline V gene data show CDR1 as GTSNPN and CDR2 as SVGIG (reference sequence). There are 11 residues in the CDR3. The germline V and J ends were trimmed by 5 bases and 4 bases, with 8 bases remaining between them. The CDR3: CAWAPSTEAFF. For the CDR3, the DNA is TGTGCCTGGGCCCCGAGCACTGAAGCTTTCTTT.

V and J are TRBV11-2 and TRBJ2-7, with 9 bases identical to TRBD1. V dropped 5 bases and J dropped 7; count of bases not matched to a gene: 9. This CDR3 spans 14 amino acids. Germline V gene data show CDR1 as SGHAT and CDR2 as FQNNGV. CDR3 sequence: CASSILQGAGEQYV. DNA of the CDR3: TGTGCCAGCAGCATTTTACAGGGGGCAGGGGAGCAGTACGTC.

V and J are TRBV20-1 and TRBJ1-2, with D unclear. CDR1 is DFQATT, CDR2 SNEGSKA, per germline (reference sequence). The CDR3 totals 14 residues. V lost 0 bases, J lost 6 bases, and 14 bases lay in between. CDR3 sequence: CSARDVQPKHGYTF. The CDR3 DNA follows: TGCAGTGCTAGAGATGTCCAGCCAAAGCATGGCTACACCTTC.

Only one count was recorded for this clonotype. This chain uses TRBV7-9 with TRBJ2-7, with D perhaps being TRBD1 or TRBD2 (5 bases each). The CDR3 has 13 residues. CDR1 SEHNR and CDR2 FQNEAQ come from the germline V gene (reference sequence). Trimming shortened V by 3 bases and J by 6 bases, and 12 bases separated the two germline ends. The CDR3: CASSFKGTGEQYF. As DNA, the CDR3 is TGTGCCAGCAGCTTTAAGGGGACGGGCGAGCAGTACTTC.

The rearrangement uses TRBV28 and TRBJ1-2; TRBD1 matches 8 bases. V lost 11 bases to trimming and J lost 7 bases; unmatched junction nucleotides: 6. This CDR3 is built from 11 residues. Germline lookup yields CDR1 MDHEN and CDR2 SYDVKM. CDR3 coding DNA: TGTGCCGTCCGGACAGGGTCTGGCTACACCTTC. Translated, it gives CAVRTGSGYTF.

This sequence joins TRBV28 and TRBJ2-6; D gene uncertain. CDR3 size: 16 residues. The V end was cut by 3 bases, the J end by 0 bases, with 9 bases between. Per the germline V gene, CDR1 is MDHEN and CDR2 is SYDVKM. CDR3 DNA: TGTGCCAGCAGTTTTGGCAGTCCCTCTGGGGCCAACGTCCTGACTTTC. As protein: CASSFGSPSGANVLTF.